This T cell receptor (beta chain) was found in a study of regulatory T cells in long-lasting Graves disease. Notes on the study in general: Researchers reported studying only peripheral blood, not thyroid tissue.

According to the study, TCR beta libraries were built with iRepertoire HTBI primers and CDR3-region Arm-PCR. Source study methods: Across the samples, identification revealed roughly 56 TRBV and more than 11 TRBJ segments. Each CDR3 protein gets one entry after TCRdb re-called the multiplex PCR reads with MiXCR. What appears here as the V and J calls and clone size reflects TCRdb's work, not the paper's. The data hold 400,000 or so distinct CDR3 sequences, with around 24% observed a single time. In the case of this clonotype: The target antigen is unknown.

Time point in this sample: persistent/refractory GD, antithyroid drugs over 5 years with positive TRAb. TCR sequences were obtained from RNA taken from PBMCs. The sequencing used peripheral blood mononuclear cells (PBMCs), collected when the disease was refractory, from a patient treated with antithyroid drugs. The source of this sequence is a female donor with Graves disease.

CDR3 in DNA: TGTGCCTGGAGTCGAAGGGGGAACACTGAAGCTTTCTTT. Translated, it gives CAWSRRGNTEAFF. The chain links TRBV30 to TRBJ1-1; a possible D gene is TRBD1 (5 bases). In germline, CDR1 is GTSNPN, CDR2 SVGIG (reference sequence). There are 13 residues in the CDR3. V lost 2 bases to trimming and J lost 1 base, with 8 bases between them.